This T cell receptor beta chain was identified in a study of CD8+ T cells in alopecia areata. The germline CDR1 and CDR2 sequences are SGHRS and YFSETQ. The V gene end was trimmed by 0 bases and the J gene end by 7 bases; junction bases not matched to a gene: 5. This CDR3 has 14 amino acids. In each case, RNA was isolated and then reverse transcribed into cDNA as the sequencing template. Assay: immunoSEQ multiplex PCR; the TCRdb copy retains only in-frame clones and omits some. The sample holds some 240,000 clones, about three fifths seen once. The sequence derives from a human donor with alopecia areata. The V gene is TRBV5-1, the J gene TRBJ2-7; TRBD1 agrees at 9 bases. The starting material was CD4+ T cells sorted from blood, obtained at week 0. The CDR3 protein is CASSLGDRAREQYF. CDR3 in DNA: TGCGCCAGCAGCTTGGGGGACAGGGCGAGGGAGCAGTACTTC.